This paragraph reports one T cell receptor beta chain. Antigen: not known. Stated treatment: roughly 10-day PBMC culture with coronavirus spike peptide pools or control peptides (ViraFEST assay). This entry is derived from a study of vaccination and CD4 T cells after COVID-19. On the study more broadly: Diagnosis preceded the drawing of post-COVID samples by a median roughly 93 days (range 35 to 161).

The V and J ends lost 4 bases and 1 base respectively, with 10 bases between them. The CDR3 is 13 amino acids. Germline V gives CDR1 DFQATT, CDR2 SNEGSKA (reference sequence). The Oncomine TCR Beta short-read assay was applied to DNA of cultured CD4+ T cells. MiXCR, applied by TCRdb to the PCR reads, yields one record per CDR3 protein. There are around 26,000 distinct CDR3 sequences in the sample; about 61% occur only once, and around 15% lies in the top ten. V and J are TRBV20-1 and TRBJ1-1, with D unclear. This specimen was CD4+ T cells from blood, cultured in vitro, taken after SARS-CoV-2 vaccination. This TCR was sampled from a human donor who received a COVID-19 vaccine. The CDR3 loop reads CSAKRNRNTEAFF. CDR3 nucleotide sequence: TGCAGTGCTAAACGAAACAGGAACACTGAAGCTTTCTTT.